The TCR beta chain under discussion was sequenced for a study of radiation and T cells in renal cell carcinoma. Across the whole study: Nephrectomy followed 15 Gy stereotactic body radiation by 4 weeks. Study results and caveats: Top tumor clonotypes rose in blood 2 weeks post-radiation, then contracted.

Specified time point: baseline pretreatment blood. Treatment specified: 15 Gy SBRT to primary tumor, nephrectomy 4 weeks later. About this clone: Its specificity is unknown.

CDR3 length: 13 residues. Germline CDR1 reads SNHLY; CDR2 reads FYNNEI. The V gene lost 8 bases and the J gene lost 0 bases, with 10 bases spanning the gap. Clones were read by immunoSEQ multiplex PCR, and TCRdb kept only the in-frame ones, dropping some. The repertoire has about 22,000 clones, approximately 80% of them found once; the top ten carry roughly 40%. This specimen was blood, taken from a patient whose treatment included radiotherapy and nephrectomy. This TCR came from a man aged 55 to 70 with renal cell carcinoma. The chain recombines TRBV2 with TRBJ1-1; D gene ambiguous. CDR3 loop: CASAYEMNTEAFF. In nucleotides, the CDR3 is TGTGCCAGCGCTTATGAAATGAACACTGAAGCTTTCTTT.